This T cell receptor (beta chain) was captured in a study of graft-versus-host responses after intestinal transplantation. Across the study: After anti-thymocyte globulin induction, recipients took tacrolimus and steroids for 3 to 4 years.

V was cut by 2 bases and J by 5 bases, with 6 bases left in between. This CDR3 is built from 13 residues. Germline CDR1 reads MNHEY; CDR2 reads SMNVEV (reference sequence). Worth noting for this clone: Antigen unknown.

Clones were sequenced by immunoSEQ multiplex PCR, and TCRdb holds only the in-frame ones, with some missing. The sample consists of about 130,000 clones, about nine tenths of them appearing once. This rearrangement joins TRBV27 to TRBJ2-2; D unresolved. Sequences were derived from unstimulated CD4+ T cells sorted from spleen or lymph node cells, sampled before intestinal transplant. The sequence came from a human donor who received an intestinal transplant. The CDR3 DNA reads TGTGCCAGCAGTTTACAAGGGACCGGGGAGCTGTTTTTT. Amino acids: CASSLQGTGELFF.